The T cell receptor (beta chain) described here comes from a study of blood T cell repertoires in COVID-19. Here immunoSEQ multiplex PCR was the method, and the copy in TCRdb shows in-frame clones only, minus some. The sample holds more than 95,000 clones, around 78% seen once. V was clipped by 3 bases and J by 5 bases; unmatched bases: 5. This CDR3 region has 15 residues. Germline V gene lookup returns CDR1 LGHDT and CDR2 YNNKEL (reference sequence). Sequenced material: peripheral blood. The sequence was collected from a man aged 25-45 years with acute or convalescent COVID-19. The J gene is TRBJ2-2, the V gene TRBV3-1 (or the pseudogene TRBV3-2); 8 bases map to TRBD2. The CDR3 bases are TGTGCCAGCAGCCAGAGCGGGAGAGGTACCGGGGAGCTGTTTTTT. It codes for CASSQSGRGTGELFF.